A selection of T cell receptor beta chains follows, all from one sample in a study of vaccination effects on CD4 cells after COVID-19. Their cognate antigens are unknown. The repertoire was sequenced with immunoSEQ multiplex PCR; TCRdb's copy has only in-frame clones and lacks some. Of about 71,000 clones in the sample, roughly 80% are singletons; the top ten hold about 2.5%. Material: CD4+ T cells from PBMCs cultured without peptide, obtained after COVID-19 vaccination. The receptors shown here come from a human donor who received a COVID-19 vaccine. The CDR3 runs from the conserved cysteine through the conserved F or W. Fields, in order: CDR3 DNA, CDR3 protein, D gene, J gene, clone size, V gene. D genes are given only for firm matches. Clone size is stated in some rows and not others, as once, few, many or a class when expanded.

TGCGCCAGCAGCTCGTCACGTCCCTCCTACAATGAGCAGTTCTTC CASSSSRPSYNEQFF . TRBJ2-1 . TRBV5-1
TGTGCCAGCAGCCAGCAAGGAGGGACAGGGAATTCACCCCTCCACTTT CASSQQGGTGNSPLHF TRBD1 TRBJ1-6 . TRBV3-1/TRBV3-2
TGTGCCACCAGTGAGGCCGGGACAGGCTATAGCAATCAGCCCCAGCATTTT CATSEAGTGYSNQPQHF TRBD1 TRBJ1-5 few TRBV24-1
TGTGCCAGCAGTAGCGGAATGGGGGAACCTGACATTCAGTACTTC CASSSGMGEPDIQYF . TRBJ2-4 . TRBV6-5
TGCGCCAGCAGACAACTAGCGGGGGCTCTCAATGAGCAGTTCTTC CASRQLAGALNEQFF TRBD2 TRBJ2-1 once TRBV5-1
TGCAGCGTTGTGGGAACTGTTAACACCGGGGAGCTGTTTTTT CSVVGTVNTGELFF . TRBJ2-2 . TRBV29-1
TGCGCCAGCAGCTTGGCCGAAGCGAACACCGGGGAGCTGTTTTTT CASSLAEANTGELFF . TRBJ2-2 once TRBV5-1
TGTGCCAGCAGTTTAGGGTACTTGGGCAGGGCCAAAAATCGAGATAACACTGAAGCTTTCTTT CASSLGYLGRAKNRDNTEAFF . TRBJ1-1 . TRBV28
TGCGCCAGCAGCTTCGGGGTCCAAGAGACCCAGTACTTC CASSFGVQETQYF . TRBJ2-5 . TRBV5-1
TGTGCCAGCTCACCTCCTGGGACGGTGAACACTGAAGCTTTCTTT CASSPPGTVNTEAFF . TRBJ1-1 . TRBV18
TGCGCCAGCAGTGAGTCCTGGGCAGGGGGCTACAATGAAGCTTTCTTT CASSESWAGGYNEAFF TRBD1 TRBJ1-1 . TRBV10-1
TGTGCCAGCAGCCCACAGGGAACTGGAAACACCATATATTTT CASSPQGTGNTIYF . TRBJ1-3 . TRBV6-5
TGTGCCAGCAGCTTGCCGGGACAGGGACGGGAGACCCAGTACTTC CASSLPGQGRETQYF TRBD1 TRBJ2-5 . TRBV5-6
TGTGCCAGCAGCTTTGCGGGGGACCTACAAGAGACCCAGTACTTC CASSFAGDLQETQYF TRBD2 TRBJ2-5 . TRBV7-2
TGTGCCAGCAGTTCCCCAGATAGGACGATAAGAATTGGCTACACCTTC CASSSPDRTIRIGYTF . TRBJ1-2 . TRBV27
TGTGCCACCAGCAACCGATACGGGACAGGGGTTGGCTACACCTTC CATSNRYGTGVGYTF TRBD1 TRBJ1-2 few TRBV15
TGCGCCAGCAGCTTGGAAAATTCACCCCTCCACTTT CASSLENSPLHF . TRBJ1-6 . TRBV5-1
TGTGCCACCAGTACGTGGGGGACAGGGTCCAACACCGGGGAGCTGTTTTTT CATSTWGTGSNTGELFF TRBD1 TRBJ2-2 . TRBV24-1
TGCGCCAGCAGCCCGGGGTCCGGGACTAGCGGGGATACGCAGTATTTT CASSPGSGTSGDTQYF TRBD2 TRBJ2-3 . TRBV5-1
TGTGCCAGCTCACCACCAAGTTCAGGGCGGGACACTGAAGCTTTCTTT CASSPPSSGRDTEAFF . TRBJ1-1 . TRBV18
TGTGCCTGGAGGGCACCCGTCACCGGGGAGCTGTTTTTT CAWRAPVTGELFF . TRBJ2-2 . TRBV30
TGTGCCAGCTCACCTGGACAGGGGTACGTGACCCTCCACTTT CASSPGQGYVTLHF TRBD1 TRBJ1-6 . TRBV18
TGTGCCTGGCATGCGGGGCTGTTAGATACGCAGTATTTT CAWHAGLLDTQYF . TRBJ2-3 . TRBV30
TGCAGTGCTAGTAATGGCTTCGGGGACACCGGGGAGCTGTTTTTT CSASNGFGDTGELFF . TRBJ2-2 . TRBV20-1
TGTGCCAGCAGCTTGGGGGGACACGGTGGGACCGGGGAGCTGTTTTTT CASSLGGHGGTGELFF . TRBJ2-2 . TRBV5-4
TGTGCCAGCTCACCAGTCGCCAGGGGTGGTAATTCACCCCTCCACTTT CASSPVARGGNSPLHF . TRBJ1-6 few TRBV18
TGTGCCAGCAGCTTAGCTACTAGCGGGCTCAAAGGAGGTACGCAGTATTTT CASSLATSGLKGGTQYF TRBD2 TRBJ2-3 . TRBV11-1
TGCGCCAGCAGCTTGGTGTCCTTAGGGGGCAATGAGCAGTTCTTC CASSLVSLGGNEQFF . TRBJ2-1 . TRBV5-1
TGTGCCAGCAGCTGGCAGACAGGGTCTAGCACAGATACGCAGTATTTT CASSWQTGSSTDTQYF TRBD1 TRBJ2-3 . TRBV5-8
TGTGCCAGCAGCTCACAGATCAATCAGCCCCAGCATTTT CASSSQINQPQHF . TRBJ1-5 . TRBV7-2
TGCGCCACTATAAGGGAGGGGGGGCGGCCTGAAGCTTTCTTT CATIREGGRPEAFF . TRBJ1-1 . TRBV10-2
TGTGCCAGCAGTCCTCATTTCAACGACAGGGGAGGAGAAAAACTGTTTTTT CASSPHFNDRGGEKLFF TRBD1 TRBJ1-4 . TRBV6-6
TGTGTCTGGAGTGTTCTGAACACAGATACGCAGTATTTT CVWSVLNTDTQYF . TRBJ2-3 once TRBV30
TGCGCCAGCAGCTTCCCCCAACAAGAGACCCAGTACTTC CASSFPQQETQYF . TRBJ2-5 once TRBV5-1
TGTGCCAGCTCACGCTCCGGGGCCGAGAACTATGGCTACACCTTC CASSRSGAENYGYTF . TRBJ1-2 once TRBV18
TGCGCCAGCAGCTTGGATCCGAATCAGCCCCAGCATTTT CASSLDPNQPQHF . TRBJ1-5 . TRBV5-1
TGTGCCAGCAGCCCACGGACAGGGGGAGAGACCCAGTACTTC CASSPRTGGETQYF TRBD1 TRBJ2-5 . TRBV9
TGCGCCAGCAGCTCACTGGGACGGAATGAGCAGTTCTTC CASSSLGRNEQFF . TRBJ2-1 . TRBV5-1
TGTGCCAGCAGCCCAATAGGCGGTGAAGCTTTCTTT CASSPIGGEAFF . TRBJ1-1 . TRBV9
TGTGCCTGGCGGGGCATCGGAAACACCATATATTTT CAWRGIGNTIYF . TRBJ1-3 . TRBV30
TGTGCCAGTAGTAAGATCCCCCGGGACAGCCGTTTCTATGGCTACACCTTC CASSKIPRDSRFYGYTF TRBD1 TRBJ1-2 . TRBV19
TGTGCCAGCAGCAAAGAGTTGCCAAGACAAGGGCGGGGGGGGAACATTCAGTACTTC CASSKELPRQGRGGNIQYF . TRBJ2-4 . TRBV21-1
TGTGCCAGCAGCTCCCTAAGAGGGTCGGGCACTGAAGCTTTCTTT CASSSLRGSGTEAFF . TRBJ1-1 . TRBV5-6
TGTGCCAGCAACCTCCAGGGAGACACCGGGGAGCTGTTTTTT CASNLQGDTGELFF . TRBJ2-2 . TRBV28